These 26 T cell receptor beta chains were all obtained from the same sample, sequenced in a study of tumor-infiltrating lymphocytes in oesophageal squamous cell carcinoma. Via MiXCR, TCRdb re-called the PCR reads, giving one row per CDR3 protein. There are about 20,000 distinct CDR3 sequences in the sample; approximately 39% occur only once, and around 19% lies in the top ten. Sequenced sample: normal esophageal tissue next to the tumor. All receptors derive from a female donor with esophageal squamous cell carcinoma.

J is TRBJ2-2 and V is TRBV4-1, with 9 nucleotides matching TRBD1. Germline V gene data show CDR1 as MGHRA and CDR2 as YSYEKL. The length of the CDR3 is 18 residues. The J segment lost 3 bases and the V segment lost 4 bases, leaving 12 bases of the junction unmatched. CDR3 bases: TGCGCCAGCAGCCCTCGACTCTCGACAGGGGGGGACACCGGGGAGCTGTTTTTT. As protein: CASSPRLSTGGDTGELFF.

This clonotype was seen repeatedly, ten times or more. The V and J genes are TRBV27 and TRBJ1-5; D call uncertain. Germline V gives CDR1 MNHEY, CDR2 SMNVEV (reference sequence). CDR3 length equals 17 residues. The V end lost 6 bases, the J end lost 0 bases, and 18 bases lay between the germline ends. This CDR3 is CASSAIAPGNSNQPQHF. CDR3 DNA sequence: TGTGCCAGCAGCGCGATCGCTCCCGGGAATAGCAATCAGCCCCAGCATTTT.

J is TRBJ1-1 and V is TRBV7-3; D is uncertain. The CDR3 runs 13 residues. Germline V gene data show CDR1 as SGHTA and CDR2 as FQGTGA. Trimming removed 5 bases from V and 0 bases from J, with 7 bases in between. The DNA of the CDR3 is TGTGCCAGCAGCCGTGACCTGAACACTGAAGCTTTCTTT. This codes for CASSRDLNTEAFF.

This clonotype is termed large. The chain recombines TRBV12-3 or TRBV12-4 with TRBJ1-5; no definite D call. V lost 6 bases to trimming and J lost 10 bases, with 13 bases between them. This CDR3 has 12 residues. In DNA, the CDR3 is TGTGCCAGCAGCCTGGGAGAAGGTCCCCAGCATTTT. Its protein product is CASSLGEGPQHF.

This clonotype is a singleton in its sample. The chain carries TRBV2 and TRBJ2-4, with D uncertain. The DNA matches TRBJ2-5 better at its end, which makes the J call doubtful. The CDR3 has 13 amino acids. The germline CDR1 and CDR2 sequences are SNHLY and FYNNEI. The CDR3, as DNA: TGTGCCAGCAGCTGGGCGGTCCAAGAGACCCAGTACTTC. Translated, it gives CASSWAVQETQYF.

This clonotype was found many times. The V and J genes are TRBV6-1 and TRBJ2-5; 8 bases are shared with TRBD1. The trim removed 0 bases at V and 4 bases at J, leaving 4 bases unmatched. The CDR3 extends over 15 amino acids. CDR1 is MNHNS and CDR2 is SASEGT in the germline V gene. CDR3 DNA: TGTGCCAGCAGTGAAGCAACCGGACAGGGAGAGACCCAGTACTTC. Protein: CASSEATGQGETQYF.

J is TRBJ2-5 and V is TRBV18; 9 bases are shared with TRBD1. The end of the DNA aligns better with TRBJ2-7, so the J call may be wrong. There are 16 residues in the CDR3. Germline CDR1 is KGHSH and CDR2 is LQKENI. The CDR3 is CASSPTRDRELHEQYF. The CDR3 bases are TGTGCCAGCTCACCGACTCGGGACAGGGAATTGCACGAGCAGTACTTC.

The chain has TRBV7-2 and TRBJ2-5, with D unclear. CDR1 is SGHTA and CDR2 is FQGNSA in the germline V gene. V lost 5 bases, J lost 1 base, and 8 bases lay in between. The CDR3 contains 13 residues. CDR3 region: CASSRNPQETQYF. The CDR3 bases are TGTGCCAGCAGCCGCAACCCCCAAGAGACCCAGTACTTC. Based on the CDR3 plus reference TRBV7-2 and TRBJ2-5, the full variable domain is GAGVSQSPSNKVTEKGKDVELRCDPISGHTALYWYRQSLGQGLEFLIYFQGNSAPDKSGLPSDRFSAERTGGSVSTLTIQRTQQEDSAVYLCASSRNPQETQYFGPGTRLLVL.

Points on this clonotype: One junction end disagrees with the germline gene, perhaps due to a read error. The V gene is TRBV7-7, the J gene TRBJ2-5; D may be TRBD1 or TRBD2 (6 bases each). CDR1 and CDR2 from the germline V gene are SSHAT and FNYEAQ (reference sequence). The CDR3 totals 15 residues. CDR3 sequence (DNA): TGTGCTAGCAGCTTAAGTGGGGGGACACAAGAGACCCAGTACTTC. Protein product: CASSLSGGTQETQYF.

The chain combines TRBV7-2 with TRBJ2-7; D remains ambiguous. V lost 1 base to trimming and J lost 7 bases, with 17 bases between them. From germline, CDR1 is SGHTA and CDR2 FQGNSA. This CDR3 contains 15 residues. The CDR3 DNA sequence: TGTGCCAGCAGCTTAGAAGCAGAAACCTACAATGAGCAGTACTTC. Translated, it gives CASSLEAETYNEQYF.

The V and J genes are TRBV7-9 and TRBJ2-6; D is perhaps TRBD1 or TRBD2 (6 bases each). The V gene lost 3 bases and the J gene lost 0 bases, with 21 bases spanning the gap. The CDR3 covers 20 residues. Germline lookup yields CDR1 SEHNR and CDR2 FQNEAQ (reference sequence). The CDR3 here is CASSFVSAGTPFSGANVLTF. In DNA form, the CDR3 reads TGTGCCAGCAGCTTCGTTTCTGCGGGGACACCTTTCTCTGGGGCCAACGTCCTGACTTTC.

This clonotype is labeled medium-sized (0.01 to 0.1%). The V and J genes are TRBV7-8 and TRBJ2-7, with D perhaps TRBD1 (6 bases). From germline, CDR1 is SGHVS and CDR2 FQNEAQ. V lost 5 bases and J 4 bases, leaving 18 bases between the germline ends. The CDR3 loop spans 15 amino acids. CDR3 DNA: TGTGCCAGCAGCCCAAGGGGGACGGGTCCGTACGAGCAGTACTTC. Protein: CASSPRGTGPYEQYF.

This clonotype was counted only a few times. A junction end diverges from the germline sequence, so it may reflect a read error. This chain connects TRBV20-1 to TRBJ2-7; D possibly uses TRBD1 or TRBD2 (5 bases each). The CDR3 runs to 13 residues. CDR1 and CDR2 from the germline V gene are DFQATT and SNEGSKA (reference sequence). The DNA of the CDR3 is TGCAGTGCTAGAAGGGGATATGACGGGGAGCTGTATTTT. Protein: CSARRGYDGELYF.

This sequence joins TRBV7-6 and TRBJ2-4; TRBD2 might be the D (6 bases). The J call may be mistaken, given a closer DNA end match to TRBJ2-7. Germline V gives CDR1 SGHVS, CDR2 FNYEAQ. CDR3 length: 19 amino acids. The CDR3 sequence is CASSLEVASSKEGSYEQYF. The CDR3 DNA sequence: TGTGCCAGCAGCTTAGAGGTGGCTAGCAGCAAGGAGGGCTCCTACGAGCAGTACTTC.

Ten or more counts support this clonotype. V and J are TRBV5-1 and TRBJ2-5; weak D call: TRBD2 (7 bases). The germline gives CDR1 SGHRS, CDR2 YFSETQ. Trimming left V 0 bases short and J 5 bases short, with 11 bases between. The CDR3 has 14 amino acids. As DNA, the CDR3 is TGCGCCAGCAGCTTGGCGGGGGGCCTTGAGACCCAGTACTTC. This codes for CASSLAGGLETQYF.

This clonotype has more than one count but fewer than ten. This rearrangement joins TRBV7-8 to TRBJ2-6; 7 nucleotides align to TRBD2. The end of the DNA is better explained by TRBJ2-7, so the J call may be wrong. Germline V gene data show CDR1 as SGHVS and CDR2 as FQNEAQ. This CDR3 contains 14 residues. CDR3 region: CASSLKRDSYEQYF. DNA for the CDR3: TGTGCCAGCAGCTTAAAGCGGGATTCCTACGAGCAGTACTTC.

This clonotype was seen ten or more times. This clone may be a read error of a much larger clone one base away. The V and J genes are TRBV12-3 or TRBV12-4 and TRBJ2-5; 8 bases fit TRBD1. The CDR3 is made up of 15 amino acids. Germline trimming cut 6 bases from V and 11 bases from J; bases unmatched to any gene: 17. CDR3 sequence reads: CASRLTGGSYNEQYF. CDR3 in DNA: TGTGCCAGCAGACTTACAGGGGGGTCCTACAATGAGCAGTACTTC.

The chain combines TRBV3-1 with TRBJ2-2, with 9 bases aligning to TRBD2. V lost 0 bases and J lost 8; bases outside the gene matches: 10. Germline V CDR1 and CDR2: LGHDT, YNNKEL (reference sequence). The CDR3 has 17 residues. The CDR3 reads CASSQDRLAERRGELFF. In nucleotides, the CDR3 is TGTGCCAGCAGCCAAGACAGACTAGCGGAGAGACGGGGGGAGCTGTTTTTT.

V gene TRBV27 combines with J gene TRBJ2-1; 14 bases line up with TRBD2. The germline gives CDR1 MNHEY, CDR2 SMNVEV (reference sequence). CDR3 length: 15 residues. After removal of 5 bases from V and 8 bases from J, the junction contained 5 bases not matched to a gene. CDR3 sequence: CASSTRTSGRYEQFF. DNA for the CDR3: TGTGCCAGCAGTACCCGGACTAGCGGGAGGTATGAGCAGTTCTTC.

This clonotype has at least ten counts. V and J are TRBV2 and TRBJ2-1, with 9 bases identical to TRBD1. Germline V gene lookup returns CDR1 SNHLY and CDR2 FYNNEI. Trimming took 7 bases from V and 6 from J; bases not matched to a gene: 10. The CDR3 sequence is 15 residues long. CDR3: CASTKTGGKGNEQFF. DNA for the CDR3: TGTGCCAGCACGAAAACAGGGGGCAAGGGCAATGAGCAGTTCTTC.

V and J are TRBV7-4 and TRBJ2-7; D remains unclear. The CDR3 has 11 amino acids. V was trimmed by 5 bases and J by 5 bases, leaving 7 bases between them. CDR1 is SGHVT, CDR2 SQSDAQ, per germline. Written as DNA, the CDR3 is TGTGCCAGCAGCCCCCAGGACGAGCAGTACTTC. Translation: CASSPQDEQYF.

The chain joins TRBV12-3 or TRBV12-4 to TRBJ2-7; D perhaps matches TRBD2 (7 bases). The J call may not be correct, given that the DNA end is closer to TRBJ2-1. This CDR3 has 15 amino acids. CDR3 sequence (DNA): TGTGCCAGCAGTTTAGCGGGGGGGCCACTTAATGAGCAGTTCTTC. As protein: CASSLAGGPLNEQFF.

The table lists this clonotype with a few counts. The gene calls are TRBV2 and TRBJ1-5; TRBD1 aligns across 8 bases. CDR1 SNHLY and CDR2 FYNNEI come from the germline V gene. V lost 6 bases, J lost 0 bases, and 4 bases stayed unmatched. This CDR3 contains 15 residues. This chain's CDR3 is CASRDRDHSNQPQHF. CDR3 in DNA: TGTGCCAGCAGGGACAGGGATCATAGCAATCAGCCCCAGCATTTT.

This clonotype appeared many times. The chain is built from TRBV5-1 and TRBJ2-5, with 7 bases lining up with TRBD1. Trimming took 1 base from V and 5 from J; bases not matched to a gene: 8. The CDR3 totals 15 residues. CDR1 is SGHRS, CDR2 YFSETQ, per germline. CDR3 region: CASSLTGQRVETQYF. DNA of the CDR3: TGCGCCAGCAGCTTGACGGGACAGAGGGTTGAGACCCAGTACTTC.

There are many counts of this clonotype. This CDR3 fails to terminate in the conserved phenylalanine or tryptophan, so it likely reflects a read error. The DNA is omitted, as the CDR3 cannot be located on it reliably, and the CDR3 follows TCRdb's listing. The rearrangement joins TRBV7-2 to TRBJ1-2. The germline V gene has CDR1 SGHTA and CDR2 FQGNSA. The CDR3 totals 8 residues, both ends included. CDR3 in amino acids: CASSHRTS.

The table lists this clonotype with a count of one. The chain links TRBV7-6 to TRBJ2-1, with 9 nucleotides matching TRBD2. V shed 5 bases and J 4 bases; nucleotides not matched to a gene: 9. Germline loops: CDR1 SGHVS, CDR2 FNYEAQ. The length of the CDR3 is 16 residues. The CDR3: CASSPRLAETYNEQFF. The CDR3 coding sequence is TGTGCCAGCAGCCCCCGACTAGCGGAGACGTACAATGAGCAGTTCTTC.